Shown below are 24 T cell receptor beta chains from a single sample sequenced in a study of CD8 T cells in ankylosing spondylitis. Each CDR3 protein is one row after TCRdb ran MiXCR on the 5' RACE reads. The table includes about 130,000 distinct CDR3 sequences, over 7% detected once. The sample consisted of blood, either unsorted or a sorted T cell fraction (not recorded which). These receptors were obtained from a male donor with ankylosing spondylitis or in good health (not recorded which).

This clonotype turned up a few times. The genes are TRBV7-2 and TRBJ2-5, with D tentatively TRBD2 (7 bases). This CDR3 has 13 residues. The germline CDR1 and CDR2 sequences are SGHTA and FQGNSA. Trimming stripped 7 bases from V and 4 bases from J, with 13 bases between. The CDR3 DNA reads as TGTGCCAGCAACGTTAGGGGGGGAGAGACCCAGTACTTC. Translation gives CASNVRGGETQYF.

There are many counts of this clonotype. V usage is TRBV3-1 and J usage is TRBJ1-5, with a tentative D call TRBD1 (5 bases). Germline assignment: CDR1 LGHDT and CDR2 YNNKEL (reference sequence). Trimming cost V 4 bases and J 2 bases, with 15 bases left between them. The CDR3 sequence is 16 residues long. The CDR3 region has the DNA TGTGCCAGCAGCCCCAGTGGAGGAGGGGGCAATCAGCCCCAGCATTTT. Residues: CASSPSGGGGNQPQHF. The variable domain in full, with the rest retrieved from reference TRBV3-1 and TRBJ1-5, is DTAVSQTPKYLVTQMGNDKSIKCEQNLGHDTMYWYKQDSKKFLKIMFSYNNKELIINETVPNRFSPKSPDKAHLNLHINSLELGDSAVYFCASSPSGGGGNQPQHFGDGTRLSIL.

This clonotype was detected many times. V is TRBV20-1 and J is TRBJ2-7; possible D gene TRBD2, 6 bases. V shed 2 bases and J shed 2 bases, with 10 bases lying between them. The CDR3 length is 13 residues. CDR1 DFQATT and CDR2 SNEGSKA come from the germline V gene (reference sequence). CDR3 amino acids: CSARRRGTYEQYF. The CDR3 DNA follows: TGCAGTGCTAGAAGGAGGGGAACCTACGAGCAGTACTTC.

The rearrangement links TRBV7-6 to TRBJ2-6; a weak D match, TRBD1 (5 bases). V was trimmed by 5 bases and J by 2 bases, leaving 13 bases between them. CDR1 and CDR2 (germline): SGHVS, FNYEAQ. The CDR3 extends over 16 amino acids. CDR3 in DNA: TGTGCCAGCAGCCCCGCACAGGTTACTGGGGCCAACGTCCTGACTTTC. Translating it yields CASSPAQVTGANVLTF.

The V call is TRBV4-3, the J call TRBJ2-6; maybe TRBD1 (5 bases). Germline V gives CDR1 LGHNA, CDR2 YSLEER. V lost 1 base and J 4 bases, leaving 11 bases between the germline ends. CDR3 length: 16 amino acids. The CDR3: CASSQVGVPGANVLTF. As DNA, the CDR3 is TGCGCCAGCAGCCAAGTAGGGGTTCCCGGGGCCAACGTCCTGACTTTC.

This clonotype was recorded many times. The CDR3 protein is CASSGTRFF. In nucleotides, the CDR3 is TGTGCCAGCAGTGGGACACGGTTCTTC. The V and J genes are TRBV2 and TRBJ2-1; a possible D gene is TRBD1 (5 bases). V was trimmed by 4 bases and J by 15 bases, leaving 7 bases between them. Germline CDR1 is SNHLY and CDR2 is FYNNEI. This CDR3 has 9 amino acids.

The chain uses TRBV7-6 and TRBJ2-7, with 9 bases identical to TRBD1. Per the germline V gene, CDR1 is SGHVS and CDR2 is FNYEAQ. This CDR3 is built from 14 residues. Trimming at V came to 1 base and at J to 7 bases, leaving 5 bases not matched to a gene. This CDR3 is CASSLDRGLLEQYF. The DNA of the CDR3 is TGTGCCAGCAGCTTAGACAGGGGGCTTTTGGAGCAGTACTTC.

This clonotype occurred many times. The V and J genes are TRBV20-1 and TRBJ2-2; the match to TRBD1 covers 11 bases. The CDR3 length is 14 residues. The germline gives CDR1 DFQATT, CDR2 SNEGSKA (reference sequence). With V trimmed by 6 bases and J by 7 bases, 7 bases remained unmatched. Here the CDR3 reads CSADSGTGGGELFF. Here the CDR3 DNA reads TGCAGTGCCGACTCCGGGACAGGGGGCGGGGAGCTGTTTTTT.

This clonotype has at least ten counts. J is TRBJ2-6 and V is TRBV28; D not resolved. The V and J ends lost 8 bases and 1 base respectively, with 9 bases between them. Germline loops: CDR1 MDHEN, CDR2 SYDVKM. CDR3 size: 14 residues. CDR3 loop: CASRPSSGANVLTF. DNA for the CDR3: TGTGCCAGCCGACCTAGTTCTGGGGCCAACGTCCTGACTTTC.

This chain joins TRBV3-1 and TRBJ2-1, with TRBD1 matching 8 bases. Unmatched junction bases numbered 9, after V lost 4 bases and J lost 4 bases. Germline CDR1 reads LGHDT; CDR2 reads YNNKEL (reference sequence). This CDR3 is built from 16 residues. The DNA of the CDR3 is TGTGCCAGCAGCCCGATCGGACAGGGCCAATACAATGAGCAGTTCTTC. It encodes CASSPIGQGQYNEQFF.

This clonotype has a handful of counts. This chain uses TRBV12-3 or TRBV12-4 with TRBJ1-2, with D possibly TRBD1 on 5 matching bases. The CDR3 has 12 residues. V was trimmed by 5 bases and J by 7 bases, leaving 11 bases between them. CDR3 protein: CASSPGGGGYTF. Here the CDR3 DNA reads TGTGCCAGCAGTCCAGGCGGGGGTGGCTACACCTTC.

V usage is TRBV5-6 and J usage is TRBJ1-2; 8 bases fit TRBD1. The CDR3 is 16 amino acids. Germline trimming cut 1 base from V and 4 bases from J; bases unmatched to any gene: 9. Looked up from germline, CDR1 is SGHDT and CDR2 is YYEEEE. CDR3 coding DNA: TGTGCCAGCAGCTTGTCACCAGGGGGCCTTATCTATGGCTACACCTTC. Protein sequence: CASSLSPGGLIYGYTF.

This clonotype showed up just a few times. The rearrangement joins TRBV7-9 to TRBJ2-3; no definite D call. The length of the CDR3 is 13 residues. V lost 5 bases and J 3 bases, leaving 9 bases between the germline ends. Germline V CDR1 and CDR2: SEHNR, FQNEAQ (reference sequence). CDR3 nucleotides: TGTGCCAGCAGCCACCGTGTAACAGATACGCAGTATTTT. Translating gives CASSHRVTDTQYF.

This clonotype occurred many times. This rearrangement joins TRBV7-6 to TRBJ2-6; 8 bases line up with TRBD1. CDR1 and CDR2 from the germline V gene are SGHVS and FNYEAQ. The CDR3 is 18 residues long. Trimming at V came to 4 bases and at J to 0 bases, leaving 8 bases not matched to a gene. The CDR3 DNA is TGTGCCAGCAGCTCAAACAGGGGGAGTATCTCTGGGGCCAACGTCCTGACTTTC. Its translation: CASSSNRGSISGANVLTF.

This rearrangement joins TRBV20-1 to TRBJ2-1; 10 bases line up with TRBD2. The J segment lost 8 bases and the V segment lost 3 bases, leaving 7 bases of the junction unmatched. This CDR3 has 14 residues. Germline CDR1 reads DFQATT; CDR2 reads SNEGSKA (reference sequence). DNA for the CDR3: TGCAGTGCTAGGACCGGGACTAGCGTTGATGAGCAGTTCTTC. This translates into CSARTGTSVDEQFF.

Remarks on this clonotype: Given a much more abundant clone one base away, this may be a read error. The chain combines TRBV11-2 with TRBJ2-1; D perhaps matches TRBD2 (5 bases). The germline gives CDR1 SGHAT, CDR2 FQNNGV. CDR3 length: 13 residues. CDR3 sequence reads: CASSLVRRNEQIF. In DNA form, the CDR3 reads TGTGCCAGCAGCTTAGTGCGGAGGAATGAGCAGATCTTC.

This clonotype was counted a few times. The chain is built from TRBV9 and TRBJ2-5; D may be TRBD1 or TRBD2 (5 bases each). Between the trimmed V and J ends, which lost 0 bases and 5 bases, there was a span of 14 bases. The CDR3 totals 15 residues. CDR1 and CDR2 (germline): SGDLS, YYNGEE. The CDR3 is CASSVGGDGRETQYF. Written as DNA, the CDR3 is TGTGCCAGCAGCGTAGGAGGGGACGGAAGGGAGACCCAGTACTTC.

The rearrangement uses TRBV14 and TRBJ1-2; D is possibly TRBD1 (5 bases). The CDR3 has 13 residues. Germline CDR1 is SGHDN and CDR2 is FVKESK. V lost 1 base to trimming and J lost 7 bases, with 10 bases between them. The CDR3 is CASSQGQRRGYTF. The CDR3 DNA follows: TGTGCCAGCAGCCAAGGACAGCGGCGTGGCTACACCTTC.

In this sample, this clonotype turned up many times. The CDR3 is CASSLDNNEQFF. CDR3 nucleotide sequence: TGTGCCAGCAGCTTAGATAATAATGAGCAGTTCTTC. This chain uses TRBV7-2 with TRBJ2-1; the D is unclear. Per the germline V gene, CDR1 is SGHTA and CDR2 is FQGNSA. The CDR3 has 12 amino acids. Trimming stripped 1 base from V and 7 bases from J, with 5 bases between. The full variable domain, rest sourced from reference TRBV7-2 and TRBJ2-1, is GAGVSQSPSNKVTEKGKDVELRCDPISGHTALYWYRQSLGQGLEFLIYFQGNSAPDKSGLPSDRFSAERTGGSVSTLTIQRTQQEDSAVYLCASSLDNNEQFFGPGTRLTVL.

This clonotype was detected ten times or more. V gene TRBV5-7 combines with J gene TRBJ2-1, with D tentatively TRBD1 (8 bases). TRBV5-7 is labeled an ORF, and its function is uncertain. Trimming cost V 4 bases and J 8 bases, with 19 bases left between them. The CDR3 covers 15 residues. CDR3 DNA: TGTGCCAGCAGCCAACCCTCACAGGGGGGGGATGAGCAGTTCTTC. This sequence encodes CASSQPSQGGDEQFF.

Ten or more counts support this clonotype. V and J are TRBV20-1 and TRBJ2-4; the D is unclear. V was cut by 0 bases and J by 3 bases, with 15 bases left in between. Looked up from germline, CDR1 is DFQATT and CDR2 is SNEGSKA (reference sequence). This CDR3 spans 16 amino acids. CDR3 DNA: TGCAGTGCTAGAGATTCCTCCACGGGCCACAAAAACATTCAGTACTTC. It is translated as CSARDSSTGHKNIQYF.

This clonotype was counted a few times. The J gene is TRBJ2-1, the V gene TRBV7-3, with 7 bases fitting TRBD2. The junction had 6 bases not matched to a gene; V was cut back by 4 bases and J by 9 bases. Per the germline V gene, CDR1 is SGHTA and CDR2 is FQGTGA. The CDR3 length is 13 residues. The CDR3 region has the DNA TGTGCCAGCAGCTCCACCGGCGGGGGTGAGCAGTTCTTC. As protein: CASSSTGGGEQFF.

In this sample, this clonotype turned up many times. The V gene is TRBV28, the J gene TRBJ2-2, with a tentative D call TRBD2 (7 bases). Looked up from germline, CDR1 is MDHEN and CDR2 is SYDVKM. The CDR3 contains 17 residues. V was trimmed by 2 bases and J by 3 bases, leaving 16 bases between them. The CDR3 loop is CASSLPRGGRDTGELFF. The CDR3 bases are TGTGCCAGCAGTTTACCGAGGGGGGGGCGTGACACCGGGGAGCTGTTTTTT.

This clonotype occurred many times. CDR3 coding DNA: TGCAGTGCCCACCCGGGATTAGACACCGGGGAGCTGTTTTTT. Amino acid sequence: CSAHPGLDTGELFF. The chain links TRBV20-1 to TRBJ2-2; perhaps TRBD2 as D (5 bases). The CDR3 length is 14 residues. V lost 6 bases to trimming and J lost 3 bases, with 14 bases between them. Per germline, CDR1 DFQATT and CDR2 SNEGSKA (reference sequence).